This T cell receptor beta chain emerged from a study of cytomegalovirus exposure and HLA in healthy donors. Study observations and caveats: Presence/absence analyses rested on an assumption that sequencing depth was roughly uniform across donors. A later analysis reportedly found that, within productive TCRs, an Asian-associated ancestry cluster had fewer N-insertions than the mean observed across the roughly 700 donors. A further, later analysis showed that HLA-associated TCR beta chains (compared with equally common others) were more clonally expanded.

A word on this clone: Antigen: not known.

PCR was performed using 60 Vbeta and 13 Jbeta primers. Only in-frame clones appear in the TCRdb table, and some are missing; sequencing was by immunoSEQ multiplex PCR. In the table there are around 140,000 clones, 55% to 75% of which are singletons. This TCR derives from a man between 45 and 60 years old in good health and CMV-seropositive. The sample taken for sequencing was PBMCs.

The DNA for the CDR3 is TGTGCCAGCAGCTTAGGCTCCCCTAGCGGGAGGCCCAAGTCGCAGTTCTTC. Amino acids: CASSLGSPSGRPKSQFF. The gene calls are TRBV11-1 and TRBJ2-1; 11 nucleotides align to TRBD2. With 1 base clipped from V and 12 bases from J, the junction kept 14 bases outside the gene matches. The CDR3 covers 17 residues. Germline V gives CDR1 SGHAT, CDR2 FQDESV (reference sequence).